This T cell receptor (beta chain) was documented in a study of T cell responses to AZD1222 COVID-19 vaccine. The CDR3 consists of 15 residues. The V end lost 0 bases, the J end lost 3 bases, and 10 bases lay between the germline ends. Per germline, CDR1 SGDLS and CDR2 YYNGEE. Using immunoSEQ multiplex PCR, the repertoire was profiled, and TCRdb retains in-frame clones only, with some absent. Seen here are over 150,000 clones, more than 70% observed once, and the top ten hold around 5.5%. This TCR was recovered from an adult in good health. Specimen: peripheral blood, collected on day 0 of AZD1222 vaccination. This chain connects TRBV9 to TRBJ1-5, with D unresolved. The CDR3 loop reads CASSVAGGFNQPQHF. CDR3 in DNA: TGTGCCAGCAGCGTAGCTGGAGGGTTCAATCAGCCCCAGCATTTT.